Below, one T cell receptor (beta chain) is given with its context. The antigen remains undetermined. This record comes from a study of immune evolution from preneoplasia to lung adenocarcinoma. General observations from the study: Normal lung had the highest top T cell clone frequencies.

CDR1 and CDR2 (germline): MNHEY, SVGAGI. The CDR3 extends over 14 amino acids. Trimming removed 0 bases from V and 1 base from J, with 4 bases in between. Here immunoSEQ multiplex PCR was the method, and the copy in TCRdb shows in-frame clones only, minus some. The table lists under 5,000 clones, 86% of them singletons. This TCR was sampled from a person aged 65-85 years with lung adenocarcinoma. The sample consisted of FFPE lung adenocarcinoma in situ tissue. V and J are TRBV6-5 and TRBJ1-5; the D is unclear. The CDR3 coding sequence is TGTGCCAGCAGTTACTCGGAGAGCAATCAGCCCCAGCATTTT. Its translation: CASSYSESNQPQHF.